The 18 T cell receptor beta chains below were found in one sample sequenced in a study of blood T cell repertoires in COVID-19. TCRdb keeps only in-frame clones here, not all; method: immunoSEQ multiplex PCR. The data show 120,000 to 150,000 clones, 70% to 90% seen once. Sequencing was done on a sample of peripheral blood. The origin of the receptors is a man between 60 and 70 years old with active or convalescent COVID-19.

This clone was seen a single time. CDR3 sequence reads: CSASETSHSPYEQFF. The CDR3 nucleotides read TGCAGTGCTAGTGAGACTAGCCACTCTCCCTATGAGCAGTTCTTC. V usage is TRBV20-1 and J usage is TRBJ2-1; 7 nucleotides match TRBD2. Germline assignment: CDR1 DFQATT and CDR2 SNEGSKA (reference sequence). The V and J ends lost 3 bases and 8 bases, in that order; junction bases with no gene match: 13. This CDR3 spans 15 amino acids.

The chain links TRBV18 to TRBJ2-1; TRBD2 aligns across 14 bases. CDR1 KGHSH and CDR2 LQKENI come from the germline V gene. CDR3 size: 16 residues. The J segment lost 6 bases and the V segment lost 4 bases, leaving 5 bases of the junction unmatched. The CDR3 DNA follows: TGTGCCAGCTCACAAAAAGGACTAGCGGGAGGCAATGAGCAGTTCTTC. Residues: CASSQKGLAGGNEQFF.

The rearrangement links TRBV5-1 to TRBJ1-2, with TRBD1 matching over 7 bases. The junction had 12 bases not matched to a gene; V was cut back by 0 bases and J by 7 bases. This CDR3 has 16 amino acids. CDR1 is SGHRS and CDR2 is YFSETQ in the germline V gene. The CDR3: CASSLEPNRGSVGYTF. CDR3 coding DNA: TGCGCCAGCAGCTTGGAACCAAACAGGGGTTCTGTTGGCTACACCTTC.

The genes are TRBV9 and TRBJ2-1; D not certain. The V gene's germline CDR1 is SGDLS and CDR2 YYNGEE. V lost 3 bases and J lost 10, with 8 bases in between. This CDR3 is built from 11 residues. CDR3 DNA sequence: TGTGCCAGCAGCGCCGTGGAGGAGCAGTTCTTC. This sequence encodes CASSAVEEQFF.

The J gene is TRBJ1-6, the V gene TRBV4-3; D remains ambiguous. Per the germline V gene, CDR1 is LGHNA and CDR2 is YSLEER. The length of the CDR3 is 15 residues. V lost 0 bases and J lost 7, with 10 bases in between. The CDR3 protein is CASSQDLVTNSPLHF. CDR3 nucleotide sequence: TGCGCCAGCAGCCAAGATCTAGTGACCAATTCACCCCTCCACTTT.

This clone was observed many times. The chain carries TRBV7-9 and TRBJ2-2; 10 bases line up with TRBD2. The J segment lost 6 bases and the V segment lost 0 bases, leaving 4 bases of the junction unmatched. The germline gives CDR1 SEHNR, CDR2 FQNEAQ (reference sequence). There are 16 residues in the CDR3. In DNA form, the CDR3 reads TGTGCCAGCAGCTTAGCGGCTAGCGGGAGCCCCGGGGAGCTGTTTTTT. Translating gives CASSLAASGSPGELFF.

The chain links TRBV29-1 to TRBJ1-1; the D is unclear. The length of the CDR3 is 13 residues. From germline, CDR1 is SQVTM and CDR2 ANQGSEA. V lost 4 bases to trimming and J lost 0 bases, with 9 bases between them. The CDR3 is CSVAAVVNTEAFF. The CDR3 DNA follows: TGCAGCGTTGCGGCGGTAGTGAACACTGAAGCTTTCTTT.

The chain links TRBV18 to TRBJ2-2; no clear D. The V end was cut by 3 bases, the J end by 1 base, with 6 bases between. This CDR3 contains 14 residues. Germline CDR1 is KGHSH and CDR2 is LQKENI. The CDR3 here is CASSPQQNTGELFF. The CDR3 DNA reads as TGTGCCAGCTCACCCCAACAGAACACCGGGGAGCTGTTTTTT.

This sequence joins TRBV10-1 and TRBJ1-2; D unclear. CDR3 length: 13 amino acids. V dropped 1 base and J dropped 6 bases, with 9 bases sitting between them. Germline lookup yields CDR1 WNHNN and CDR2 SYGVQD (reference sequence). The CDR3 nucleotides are TGCGCCAGCAGTGAGTGGGAGGCGGATGGCTACACCTTC. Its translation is CASSEWEADGYTF.

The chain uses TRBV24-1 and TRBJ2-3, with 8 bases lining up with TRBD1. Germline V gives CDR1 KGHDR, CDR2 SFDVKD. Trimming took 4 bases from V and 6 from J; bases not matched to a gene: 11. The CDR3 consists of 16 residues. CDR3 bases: TGTGCCACCAGTGAACCCGGACAGGGCGAGTTTGATACGCAGTATTTT. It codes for CATSEPGQGEFDTQYF.

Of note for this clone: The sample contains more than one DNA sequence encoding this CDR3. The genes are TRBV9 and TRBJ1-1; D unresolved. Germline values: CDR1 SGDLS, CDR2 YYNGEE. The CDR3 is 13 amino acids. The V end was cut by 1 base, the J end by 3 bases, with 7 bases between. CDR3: CASSVLPDTEAFF. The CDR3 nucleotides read TGTGCCAGCAGCGTACTCCCGGACACTGAAGCTTTCTTT.

In DNA form, the CDR3 reads TGTGCCAGCAGCGGACGGACAGGGGGCCAAGAGACCCAGTACTTC. Protein product: CASSGRTGGQETQYF. The rearrangement links TRBV9 to TRBJ2-5; 10 bases align to TRBD1. J gave up 1 base and V 3 bases, and 3 bases lay outside the gene matches. The CDR3 covers 15 residues. Germline V gene data show CDR1 as SGDLS and CDR2 as YYNGEE.

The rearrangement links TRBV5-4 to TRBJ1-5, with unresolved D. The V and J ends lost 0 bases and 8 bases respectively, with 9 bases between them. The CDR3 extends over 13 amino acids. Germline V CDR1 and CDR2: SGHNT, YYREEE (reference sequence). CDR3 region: CASSLGRDEPQHF. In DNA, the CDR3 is TGTGCCAGCAGCTTGGGGAGGGATGAGCCCCAGCATTTT.

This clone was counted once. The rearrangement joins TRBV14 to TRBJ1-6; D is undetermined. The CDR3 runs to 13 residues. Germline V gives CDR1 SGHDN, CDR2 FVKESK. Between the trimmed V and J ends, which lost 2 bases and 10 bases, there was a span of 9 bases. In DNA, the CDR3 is TGTGCCAGCAGCCAACGGTTGCGCTCACCCCTCCACTTT. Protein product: CASSQRLRSPLHF. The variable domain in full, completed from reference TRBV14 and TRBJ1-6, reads EAGVTQFPSHSVIEKGQTVTLRCDPISGHDNLYWYRRVMGKEIKFLLHFVKESKQDESGMPNNRFLAERTGGTYSTLKVQPAELEDSGVYFCASSQRLRSPLHFGNGTRLTVT.

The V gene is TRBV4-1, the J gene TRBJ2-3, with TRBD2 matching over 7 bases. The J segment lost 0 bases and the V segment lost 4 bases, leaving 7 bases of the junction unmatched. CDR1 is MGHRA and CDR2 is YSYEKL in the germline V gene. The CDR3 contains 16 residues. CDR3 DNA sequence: TGCGCCAGCAGCCGGGGGAATAGCGGGAGCACAGATACGCAGTATTTT. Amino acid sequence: CASSRGNSGSTDTQYF.

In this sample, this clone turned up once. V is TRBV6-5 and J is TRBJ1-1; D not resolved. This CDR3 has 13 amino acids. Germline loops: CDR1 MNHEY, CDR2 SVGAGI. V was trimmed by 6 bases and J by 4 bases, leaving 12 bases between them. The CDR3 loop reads CASSPEWATEAFF. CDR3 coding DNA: TGTGCCAGCAGCCCAGAGTGGGCCACTGAAGCTTTCTTT.

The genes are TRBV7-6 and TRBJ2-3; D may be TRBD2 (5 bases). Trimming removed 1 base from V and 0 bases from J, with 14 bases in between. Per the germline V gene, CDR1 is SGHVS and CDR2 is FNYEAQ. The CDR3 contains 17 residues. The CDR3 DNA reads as TGTGCCAGCAGCTTAGGAGGGTGGAAGAGGAGCACAGATACGCAGTATTTT. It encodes CASSLGGWKRSTDTQYF.

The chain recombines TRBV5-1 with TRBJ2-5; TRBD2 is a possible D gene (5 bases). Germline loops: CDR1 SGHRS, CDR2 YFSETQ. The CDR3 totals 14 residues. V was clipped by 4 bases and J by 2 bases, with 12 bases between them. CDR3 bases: TGCGCCAGCAGCGAGGACTGGGCGCAAGAGACCCAGTACTTC. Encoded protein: CASSEDWAQETQYF.